This is a list of T cell receptor beta chains from one sample in a study of cytomegalovirus exposure and HLA in healthy donors. Profiled with immunoSEQ multiplex PCR; TCRdb holds only in-frame clones, not every one. The sample yields 200,000 or so clones, more than 75% seen once. Sequences were obtained from PBMCs. The receptors shown here come from a woman aged 18-29 years in good health and CMV-seronegative. Each CDR3 is given with its conserved first and last residue.

V: TRBV27
J: TRBJ1-2
CDR3: CASSYEGRAGGYTF

V: TRBV2
J: TRBJ2-1
CDR3: CASSGTSGDNEQFF

V: TRBV7-9
J: TRBJ2-5
CDR3: CASSLGQAPDQETQYF

V: TRBV2
J: TRBJ2-7
CDR3: CASSQQGLLYEQYF

V: TRBV7-6
J: TRBJ2-3
CDR3: CASSPSGRVDTQYF

V: TRBV9
J: TRBJ2-1
CDR3: CASSVASGVGGNEQFF

V: TRBV6-5
J: TRBJ1-6
CDR3: CASSDPGGTLLLHF

V: TRBV19
J: TRBJ1-4
CDR3: CASSIYSATNEKLFF

V: TRBV18
J: TRBJ1-1
CDR3: CASSPRDTEAFF

V: TRBV28
J: TRBJ2-7
CDR3: CASSPGDRVSYEQYF

V: TRBV7-9
J: TRBJ2-7
CDR3: CASSLGREDEQYF

V: TRBV2
J: TRBJ1-4
CDR3: CASTPGDRIIGTNEKLFF

V: TRBV28
J: TRBJ2-3
CDR3: CASRLAGVTDTQYF

V: TRBV20-1
J: TRBJ1-1
CDR3: CSASRVPAAFF

V: TRBV5-1
J: TRBJ2-7
CDR3: CASSLEAGGEQYF

V: TRBV7-8
J: TRBJ1-5
CDR3: CASSLADSGRGQPQHF

V: TRBV6-6
J: TRBJ2-7
CDR3: CASRPTGGYEQYF

V: TRBV4-2
J: TRBJ2-1
CDR3: CASSRSGGGYNEQFF

V: TRBV6-5
J: TRBJ2-2
CDR3: CASRGGVNTGELFF

V: TRBV5-1
J: TRBJ1-3
CDR3: CASSFGQGRASGNTIYF

V: TRBV7-9
J: TRBJ2-1
CDR3: CASSPPVAGAINEQFF

V: TRBV5-1
J: TRBJ2-5
CDR3: CASSMGITQETQYF

V: TRBV7-9
J: TRBJ1-1
CDR3: CSMGGGVEAFF

V: TRBV18
J: TRBJ2-5
CDR3: CASSPPWAQETQYF

V: TRBV28
J: TRBJ1-1
CDR3: CASTSTGAVNTEAFF

V: TRBV19
J: TRBJ1-6
CDR3: CASGTFGQVDSPLHF

V: TRBV6-1
J: TRBJ1-5
CDR3: CASDGGDSNQPQHF

V: TRBV19
J: TRBJ1-5
CDR3: CASNRALQGGNQPQHF

V: TRBV6-5
J: -
CDR3: CASSWTGTAPYEQYF

V: TRBV5-4
J: TRBJ2-7
CDR3: CASSLASTGSSYEQYF

V: TRBV5-8
J: TRBJ1-5
CDR3: CASSSAGARLDQPQHF

V: TRBV29-1
J: TRBJ1-1
CDR3: CSVVQGDNTEAFF

V: TRBV18
J: TRBJ2-1
CDR3: CASSPLEGGVLQFF

V: TRBV28
J: TRBJ2-1
CDR3: CASSSPADRVAYNEQFF

V: TRBV5-4
J: TRBJ2-1
CDR3: CASSPGLAGGFNEQFF

V: TRBV6-1
J: TRBJ1-2
CDR3: CASSAQQGPFGGYTF

V: TRBV30
J: TRBJ2-5
CDR3: CAWSGGTSGGETQYF

V: TRBV19
J: TRBJ2-3
CDR3: CASSSPGGTDTQYF

V: TRBV7-8
J: TRBJ2-7
CDR3: CASSPPVSYEQYF

V: TRBV7-8
J: TRBJ2-7
CDR3: CASSLVQREGREQYF

V: TRBV7-3
J: TRBJ1-2
CDR3: CASSPGTGGAYGYTF

V: TRBV27
J: TRBJ2-7
CDR3: CASSPPGTSGRNAYF

V: TRBV7-9
J: TRBJ2-7
CDR3: CASSLRGREGSYEQYF

V: TRBV6-1
J: TRBJ2-2
CDR3: CASRTGGGTGELFF

V: TRBV6-5
J: TRBJ2-2
CDR3: CASSYFRPGRTGELFF

V: TRBV14
J: TRBJ1-6
CDR3: CASSQQVSSPLHF

V: TRBV10-3
J: TRBJ2-1
CDR3: CAITGEAGGLNEQFF